Each of the 17 T cell receptor beta chains below was sequenced from the same sample in a study of metastatic and nonmetastatic thyroid tumors. TCRdb re-analyzed the PCR reads through MiXCR. Among approximately 16,000 clones, less than 25% were seen once, and the ten largest hold about 13%. All patients reached thyroid surgery having received no treatment beforehand. Sequencing input: tumor tissue. The receptor set was obtained from a male donor with papillary thyroid cancer or a benign thyroid nodule (not recorded which). Some clones in this sample may be carry-over from other donors' samples.

The rearrangement links TRBV7-8 to TRBJ1-5, with 7 bases matching TRBD1. CDR1 SGHVS and CDR2 FQNEAQ come from the germline V gene. Germline trimming cut 5 bases from V and 7 bases from J; bases unmatched to any gene: 8. The CDR3 runs to 14 residues. The CDR3 here is CASSMMYRGQPQHF. The CDR3 nucleotides are TGTGCCAGCAGCATGATGTACAGGGGCCAGCCCCAGCATTTT.

There are many counts of this clone. The rearrangement uses TRBV28 and TRBJ1-5; D might be TRBD1 (5 bases). This CDR3 is 14 amino acids long. Trimming left V 6 bases short and J 6 bases short, with 15 bases between. From germline, CDR1 is MDHEN and CDR2 SYDVKM. CDR3 amino acids: CASRPLQGGQPQHF. Here the CDR3 DNA reads TGTGCCAGCAGACCTCTGCAGGGAGGTCAGCCCCAGCATTTT.

This clone was counted many times. The V call is TRBV19, the J call TRBJ1-1; D unresolved. Germline loops: CDR1 LNHDA, CDR2 SQIVND (reference sequence). The CDR3 is 13 amino acids. The germline V and J ends were trimmed by 3 bases and 4 bases, with 9 bases remaining between them. The CDR3, as DNA: TGTGCCAGTAGTATCAACACCGGCACTGAAGCTTTCTTT. It specifies CASSINTGTEAFF. The full variable domain, completed using reference TRBV19 and TRBJ1-1, is DGGITQSPKYLFRKEGQNVTLSCEQNLNHDAMYWYRQDPGQGLRLIYYSQIVNDFQKGDIAEGYSVSREKKESFPLTVTSAQKNPTAFYLCASSINTGTEAFFGQGTRLTVV.

This clone appeared many times. V and J are TRBV7-8 and TRBJ1-2, with a tentative D call TRBD1 (5 bases). V lost 5 bases, J lost 6 bases, and 19 bases lay in between. Germline CDR1 and CDR2: SGHVS and FQNEAQ. The CDR3 has 15 amino acids. The CDR3 nucleotides read TGTGCCAGCAGCCCCTGGGACCCCTTCAGGGATGGCTACACCTTC. Translating it yields CASSPWDPFRDGYTF.

V usage is TRBV28 and J usage is TRBJ2-3; D not certain. The ends were cut back, 5 bases at V and 4 bases at J, with 7 bases in the middle. Germline CDR1 and CDR2: MDHEN and SYDVKM. CDR3 length: 12 amino acids. CDR3 DNA sequence: TGTGCCAGCAGTGCCGGGTCAGATACGCAGTATTTT. Translating it yields CASSAGSDTQYF.

The rearrangement joins TRBV28 to TRBJ1-1; 10 nucleotides line up with TRBD1. CDR1 is MDHEN, CDR2 SYDVKM, per germline. The CDR3 is 18 amino acids. The V gene end was trimmed by 1 base and the J gene end by 0 bases; junction bases not matched to a gene: 8. The CDR3 region is CASSLLGTGAIMNTEAFF. CDR3 DNA sequence: TGTGCCAGCAGTTTATTAGGGACAGGGGCGATCATGAACACTGAAGCTTTCTTT.

This clone has ten or more counts. The chain is built from TRBV10-1 and TRBJ2-2; D may correspond to TRBD1 or TRBD2 (5 bases each). Germline lookup yields CDR1 WNHNN and CDR2 SYGVQD (reference sequence). V shed 0 bases and J shed 5 bases, with 10 bases lying between them. The CDR3 has 15 amino acids. CDR3 loop: CASSESVGVTGELFF. Here the CDR3 DNA reads TGCGCCAGCAGTGAGTCGGTGGGGGTTACCGGGGAGCTGTTTTTT.

There are many counts of this clone. The chain employs TRBV28 and TRBJ2-1; maybe TRBD2 (6 bases). Trimming left V 7 bases short and J 0 bases short, with 16 bases between. The length of the CDR3 is 16 residues. Germline values: CDR1 MDHEN, CDR2 SYDVKM. CDR3 in amino acids: CASTHPKAGSYNEQFF. CDR3 DNA: TGTGCCAGCACCCATCCTAAAGCGGGCTCCTACAATGAGCAGTTCTTC.

This clone was seen at least ten times. This chain uses TRBV28 with TRBJ2-5, with D perhaps matching TRBD1 (6 bases). V lost 4 bases, J lost 2 bases, and 14 bases lay in between. Looked up from germline, CDR1 is MDHEN and CDR2 is SYDVKM. The CDR3 length is 15 residues. This chain's CDR3 is CASSSRTVNQETQYF. Here the CDR3 DNA reads TGTGCCAGCAGTTCCCGGACAGTTAATCAAGAGACCCAGTACTTC.

This clone turned up a few times. The chain's CDR3 is CASSSTGTGGTEAFF. The CDR3 nucleotides are TGTGCCAGCAGTTCCACCGGGACAGGGGGCACTGAAGCTTTCTTT. The V gene is TRBV12-3 or TRBV12-4, the J gene TRBJ1-1; 11 bases fit TRBD1. The CDR3 extends over 15 amino acids. Trimming took 4 bases from V and 4 from J; bases not matched to a gene: 5.

The rearrangement joins TRBV20-1 to TRBJ2-7, with TRBD2 matching over 7 bases. The CDR3 length is 14 residues. The J segment lost 0 bases and the V segment lost 5 bases, leaving 7 bases of the junction unmatched. Germline CDR1 is DFQATT and CDR2 is SNEGSKA (reference sequence). CDR3 sequence (DNA): TGCAGTGCTCCACTAGCGCATAGCTCCTACGAGCAGTACTTC. It codes for CSAPLAHSSYEQYF.

Concerning this clone itself: In this CDR3 the conserved last residue, phenylalanine or tryptophan, is missing, so a read error is likely. CDR3 in amino acids: CASSQDPGQVNEQYL. The DNA for the CDR3 is TGCGCCAGCAGCCAAGATCCGGGACAGGTCAACGAGCAGTACCTC. The J gene is TRBJ2-5, the V gene TRBV4-1; 8 bases line up with TRBD1. The assigned J gene may be wrong: the sequence end matches TRBJ2-7 better. The CDR3 has 15 residues. CDR1 is MGHRA and CDR2 is YSYEKL in the germline V gene.

This clone has a count of ten or more. The chain uses TRBV30 and TRBJ1-5, with D uncertain. The CDR3 covers 11 residues. In germline, CDR1 is GTSNPN, CDR2 SVGIG (reference sequence). V gave up 3 bases and J gave up 8 bases, with 8 bases separating them. The CDR3 protein is CAWRGSKPQHF. The DNA of the CDR3 is TGTGCCTGGAGGGGATCCAAGCCCCAGCATTTT.

This clone was counted at least ten times. This chain connects TRBV7-3 to TRBJ2-1; TRBD2 might be the D (6 bases). CDR1 is SGHTA, CDR2 FQGTGA, per germline. The germline V and J ends were trimmed by 5 bases and 1 base, with 12 bases remaining between them. There are 15 residues in the CDR3. CDR3 DNA: TGTGCCAGCAGCACCGGTGGGGGGTCCTACAATGAGCAGTTCTTC. Translated: CASSTGGGSYNEQFF.

This clone was observed a few times. The chain joins TRBV6-1 to TRBJ1-2; the D gene is possibly TRBD1 (5 bases). The CDR3 has 14 residues. Trimming cost V 5 bases and J 8 bases, with 18 bases left between them. Per germline, CDR1 MNHNS and CDR2 SASEGT. The CDR3 DNA reads as TGTGCCAGCAGTCCCCGGGGCCAGTTCTGGGGCTACACCTTC. This encodes CASSPRGQFWGYTF.

There are many counts of this clone. The chain joins TRBV6-1 to TRBJ2-3; the match to TRBD1 covers 8 bases. Per germline, CDR1 MNHNS and CDR2 SASEGT. With V trimmed by 6 bases and J by 1 base, 6 bases remained unmatched. The CDR3 loop spans 15 amino acids. CDR3 DNA sequence: TGTGCCAGCAGGGACAGGGCTAGCGGCACAGATACGCAGTATTTT. This encodes CASRDRASGTDTQYF.

The chain combines TRBV5-1 with TRBJ1-3; D possibly corresponds to TRBD1 (5 bases). The CDR3 loop spans 13 amino acids. The germline V gene has CDR1 SGHRS and CDR2 YFSETQ. V dropped 1 base and J dropped 4 bases, with 6 bases sitting between them. The CDR3 sequence: CASSLTGGNTIYF. In DNA form, the CDR3 reads TGCGCCAGCAGCTTGACAGGCGGAAACACCATATATTTT.